This TCR beta chain was observed in a study of cytomegalovirus exposure and HLA in healthy donors (dated 2017 in TCRdb). About the study as a whole: According to an earlier analysis of several hundred of the donors, some 180 million T cells yielded 117 million unique TCR beta sequences and less than 300 Gb of sequence data. Donor age, sex, ethnicity and CMV serostatus were collected together with the repertoire data. A later genetic analysis used genome-wide SNP genotypes for about three fifths of the roughly 700 donors, treating that subset as a discovery cohort. In the later analysis, no new phenotypic data were used to find candidate immune exposures; instead, reliance was placed on TCR beta sequences and their occurrence across donors. The study combined high-throughput TCR immunosequencing, statistical association of individual TCRs with disease status, and machine learning to predict cytomegalovirus infection status. Among 300 to 500 genotyped donors of the cohort, an average of around 250,000 unique TCR beta nucleotide sequences was sequenced per donor, of which about 18% were non-productive. A later analysis re-analyzed previously published TCR beta repertoires from about 600 donors and added high-resolution HLA genotyping to study TCR occurrence patterns. About five DR-DQ haplotypes were treated as single units for association and clustering because of strong linkage in the cohort. Along with the roughly 610-subject first cohort, a separate validation cohort of over a hundred different subjects was used. The study profiled the T cell repertoires of approximately 700 subjects by immunosequencing and related them to cytomegalovirus serostatus. An earlier analysis of approximately 640 of the donors applied high-throughput TCR beta sequencing to assess whether each TCR beta V gene segment acted as functional or pseudogenic. All discovery cohort repertoires had been generated using a single sequencing platform. Typing coverage differed by locus: A, B, C, DRB1 and DQB1 were typed in roughly 620-630 donors, DQA1 in 522, DPA1 in roughly 590, and DPB1 in just under 480. Of the approximately 400 genotyped donors, less than 85% were placed in the genetic ancestry cluster associated with self-reported Caucasian donors. About 280 gigabases of sequencing data and roughly 90 million unique TCR sequences were included in an early release covering around 650 HLA-typed donors. Class I and class II HLA loci were covered by the typing at four-digit resolution. The aim of the study was to test whether cataloging public T cell receptors could identify signatures of past pathogen exposure.

The cohort consisted of some 730 healthy bone marrow donors. At the time of sampling, all cohort members were nominally healthy, though unrecorded immune exposures were likely present. The donor was CMV seronegative and belonged to the group of 352 seronegative cohort members. Each donor provided a peripheral blood sample, and peripheral blood mononuclear cells were used for TCR beta sequencing. Genomic DNA was extracted from the blood cell samples with the Qiagen DNeasy Blood Extraction Kit. A word on this clone: This clone's antigen is unknown. No per-base quality is available; no much larger clone lies one base away.

Libraries were made using the immunoSEQ multiplex PCR assay. A mixture of 60 forward primers for TCR Vbeta segments and 13 reverse primers for TCR Jbeta segments was used in the multiplex PCR. Amplification of the CDR3 region of rearranged TCR beta genes was performed with a multiplex PCR assay on genomic DNA. The amplified TCR beta libraries were sequenced on the Illumina HiSeq System as 87-base-pair reads. The authors' pipeline ran thus. Across the 600 to 700 repertoires, a later analysis counted 60 million to 90 million unique TCR beta chains, 9.5 million to 12 million of which were shared by at least two donors. A nearest-neighbor algorithm error-corrected the raw reads and collapsed the reads into unique sequences, merging closely related sequences to remove PCR and sequencing errors. CDR3 sequences were aligned to IMGT reference sequences to assign V, D and J gene segments. For a sequence to be retained, a match of at least six nucleotides to both a V gene segment and a J gene segment was required. Rearrangements were called productive when the CDR3 lacked stop codons and stayed in frame with V and J; all others were non-productive. CDR3 was defined by IMGT convention, running from the second conserved V-encoded cysteine to the conserved J-encoded phenylalanine. Sequences without an unambiguous match to a single V gene segment were excluded from the earlier analysis of over 500 of the donors. In an earlier analysis of several hundred of the donors, V segments were called functional above 56.7% productive rearrangements and were called segregating when the between-donor standard deviation exceeded 5%. A statistical classification framework was built to diagnose cytomegalovirus status from the catalog of TCR beta chain sequences. In a later analysis, V and J genes were assigned by comparing TCR nucleotide sequences against IMGT/GENE-DB human TR gene sequences. In a later analysis, CDR3 sequences and most-parsimonious VDJ recombination scenarios were assigned using the TCRdist pipeline. In a later analysis, each TCR beta chain was defined by its CDR3 amino acid sequence together with its V-gene family, and reads lacking a unique V-gene family were excluded. In a later analysis, approximately 640 highly shared, low-generation-probability nucleotide sequences were removed to address suspected cross-contamination and a sequencing artifact. In a later analysis, a clonal expansion index was calculated for each public chain from normalized within-repertoire ranks of inferred template counts. In a later analysis, generation probabilities were computed with a VDJ recombination model fitted to out-of-frame rearrangements, and the resulting probabilities were checked against IGoR. Hypergeometric tests were used in a later analysis to score TCR-TCR, TCR-HLA and TCR-CMV co-occurrence, with a repertoire-size bias correction applied to the TCR pairs. A later analysis estimated false discovery rates by permuting HLA or CMV assignments 20 times. In a later analysis, co-occurring TCRs were grouped using DBSCAN, and TCRdist sequence similarity was added for clustering within HLA-allele-positive subsets. For co-occurrence clustering, repertoires with fewer than 30,000 or more than 120,000 public chains were excluded, along with several repertoires with anomalous nucleotide sharing. Held by TCRdb, this immuneACCESS table contains in-frame sequences only and omits some clones. Under half of the omission traces to an unresolved V gene where checked; the cause of the rest is unknown. The D gene and trimming were derived from the DNA, and the V and J assignments and clone size from that table. This sample is represented by 110,000 or so clones; around 80% of them were singletons. The top ten clonotypes cover about 2.2% of the sample.

Broad study findings and their caveats: Because HLA typing was missing for some donors at each locus, association tests included only the typed subset. In a later analysis, 16,951 TCR beta sequences were associated with specific HLA alleles at a false discovery rate of 0.05. V-gene and J-gene trimming of TCR beta chains was associated with a missense DCLRE1C variant in a later genetic analysis, and the association was replicated in an independent cohort. Because the 87-base-pair reads could not distinguish some IMGT-functional V segments, including TRBV6-2 and TRBV6-3, those segments were excluded. Across donors, most TCR sequences were observed very rarely, whereas some public TCRs were present in many individuals. A further reported finding was that TCR beta sequences accurately predicted the HLA-A and HLA-B alleles for most subjects in the first cohort. A later analysis found that most CMV-associated TCR beta chains appeared HLA-restricted, with HLA associations seemingly driven largely by CMV exposure. Compared with equally common non-associated chains, HLA-associated TCR beta chains in a later analysis were more clonally expanded and had lower generation probabilities. When HLA alleles, especially DR and DQ, strongly co-occurred, attributing TCR associations to individual alleles was difficult. The earlier analysis of approximately 540 of the donors excluded fewer than 20 rarely observed V segments, including chromosome 9 orphons, because counts were too low. Linkage disequilibrium might explain the correlated functional status among segregating V segments, but an unknown experimental factor could not be excluded. According to a later analysis, TCR association rates differed among HLA loci, with DRB1 alleles showing the most associated TCRs and HLA-C alleles showing the fewest. A group of highly shared sequence variants was considered likely to be a technical artifact of the sequencing pipeline. A few of the identified cytomegalovirus-associated TCR beta chains were confirmed in vitro to be specific for cytomegalovirus antigens. It was suggested by the authors that the approach could potentially be generalized to other disease states and immunological phenotypes. An earlier analysis of approximately 570 of the donors showed that most TCR beta V segments appeared in productive rearrangements either about 87% or about 30% of the time, which broadly matched IMGT annotations. According to a later genetic analysis, donors in an Asian-associated ancestry cluster had fewer N-insertions in productive TCRs than the approximately 690-donor mean. The presence/absence analyses assumed that sequencing depth was roughly uniform across donors, and that assumption may not be true. The cohort was sequenced for TCR beta chains only, and without alpha or paired-chain data the features that could be detected were limited. The only immune exposure information available for the cohort was CMV serostatus. In both the original and validation cohorts, the classifier was reported to diagnose cytomegalovirus status with high specificity and sensitivity. According to a later analysis, parvovirus B19, influenza, CMV and Epstein-Barr virus appeared linked to several top co-occurrence clusters. In the study, 150 to 200 TCR beta chains were listed as associated with cytomegalovirus.

Sequences SGHNT (CDR1) and YYREEE (CDR2) are obtained from the germline V gene (reference sequence). The V end loses 4 bases and the J end loses 8 bases, and a stretch of 12 bases separates them. Counted from cysteine to phenylalanine, this CDR3 has 12 amino acids. The sequence is cut down to CDR3 DNA, 36 bases in frame from base 1. The sequenced sample was PBMCs. The sequence joins TRBV5-4 to TRBJ1-2, with no confident D gene call. This TCR derives from a man under 40 in good health and CMV-seronegative. CDR3 protein: CASSTESRGYTF. The base sequence is TGTGCCAGCAGCACCGAGTCCAGGGGCTACACCTTC.